Presented here are 30 T cell receptor beta chains from one specimen sequenced in a study of PD-1 blockade in classical Hodgkin lymphoma. The assay was immunoSEQ multiplex PCR, and TCRdb's table has in-frame clones only and misses some. The data show about 21,000 clones, 75% to 90% seen once. The time point is: cycle 4 day 1 (C4D1), after 5 to 7 weeks of nivolumab. Brentuximab vedotin exposure varied among the patients, all of whom had relapsed after autologous stem cell transplantation. The sequenced sample was peripheral blood mononuclear cells (PBMCs), obtained before the fourth cycle of nivolumab. The receptors were gathered from a human donor with classical Hodgkin lymphoma.

The chain employs TRBV5-4 and TRBJ2-7; tentative D call: TRBD1 (6 bases). CDR3 size: 13 residues. The V end lost 3 bases, the J end lost 3 bases, and 10 bases lay between the germline ends. The germline gives CDR1 SGHNT, CDR2 YYREEE (reference sequence). The CDR3 here is CASSWQGHYEQYF. In DNA, the CDR3 is TGTGCCAGCAGCTGGCAGGGGCACTACGAGCAGTACTTC.

This chain connects TRBV29-1 to TRBJ1-1, with D possibly TRBD1 on 5 matching bases. V dropped 5 bases and J dropped 1 base, with 11 bases sitting between them. Germline loops: CDR1 SQVTM, CDR2 ANQGSEA. The CDR3 totals 13 residues. CDR3 loop: CSVKKGSNTEAFF. The CDR3 bases are TGCAGCGTTAAGAAGGGGTCGAACACTGAAGCTTTCTTT. The variable domain in full, with the rest retrieved from reference TRBV29-1 and TRBJ1-1, is SAVISQKPSRDICQRGTSLTIQCQVDSQVTMMFWYRQQPGQSLTLIATANQGSEATYESGFVIDKFPISRPNLTFSTLTVSNMSPEDSSIYLCSVKKGSNTEAFFGQGTRLTVV.

V gene TRBV18 combines with J gene TRBJ2-7; 7 bases line up with TRBD2. Trimming removed 3 bases from V and 7 bases from J; junction bases left unmatched: 12. The CDR3 is made up of 15 amino acids. CDR1 and CDR2 (germline): KGHSH, LQKENI. The CDR3 DNA sequence: TGTGCCAGCTCACCCACTAGCGCTTGGTCGGAGGAGCAGTACTTC. This sequence encodes CASSPTSAWSEEQYF. Using reference TRBV18 and TRBJ2-7 for the parts outside the CDR3, the full variable domain is NAGVMQNPRHLVRRRGQEARLRCSPMKGHSHVYWYRQLPEEGLKFMVYLQKENIIDESGMPKERFSAEFPKEGPSILRIQQVVRGDSAAYFCASSPTSAWSEEQYFGPGTRLTVT.

The CDR3 loop reads CASSLGVAGFDEQYF. CDR3 DNA sequence: TGTGCCAGCAGCTTAGGGGTTGCTGGGTTCGACGAGCAGTACTTC. The chain uses TRBV11-3 and TRBJ2-7; D is ambiguous. This CDR3 has 15 amino acids. V gave up 1 base and J gave up 5 bases, with 15 bases separating them. The germline gives CDR1 SGHNT, CDR2 YENEEA.

The rearrangement links TRBV11-3 to TRBJ2-7, with 8 bases aligning to TRBD2. CDR3 length equals 15 residues. With 1 base clipped from V and 0 bases from J, the junction kept 2 bases outside the gene matches. Germline V gene sequence: CDR1 SGHNT, CDR2 YENEEA. The CDR3 is CASSLGSGSSYEQYF. The CDR3 nucleotides read TGTGCCAGCAGCTTAGGGAGCGGGAGCTCCTACGAGCAGTACTTC.

The chain's CDR3 is CASSEGGLPDEQFF. CDR3 coding DNA: TGTGCCAGCAGTGAAGGTGGTCTTCCGGATGAGCAGTTCTTC. This chain connects TRBV25-1 to TRBJ2-1; no clear D gene. The germline gives CDR1 MGHDK, CDR2 SYGVNS. There are 14 residues in the CDR3. Trimming took 2 bases from V and 8 from J, leaving 13 bases between them.

This clone was seen more than once but under ten times. This rearrangement joins TRBV7-6 to TRBJ1-2, with TRBD1 as a possible D gene (6 bases). V shed 0 bases and J shed 7 bases, with 12 bases lying between them. CDR1 and CDR2 (germline): SGHVS, FNYEAQ. The CDR3 has 14 residues. The CDR3 is CASSLAFTGFGYTF. The CDR3 DNA reads as TGTGCCAGCAGCTTAGCGTTTACAGGGTTTGGCTACACCTTC.

The chain recombines TRBV6-5 with TRBJ2-7, with TRBD1 matching 8 bases. The CDR3 runs to 16 residues. With 0 bases clipped from V and 3 bases from J, the junction kept 7 bases outside the gene matches. The V gene's germline CDR1 is MNHEY and CDR2 SVGAGI. DNA of the CDR3: TGTGCCAGCAGTTACTCAAGGACAGGGTTCGACTACGAGCAGTACTTC. Translated, it gives CASSYSRTGFDYEQYF.

The chain links TRBV28 to TRBJ2-7, with 9 nucleotides matching TRBD1. The CDR3 is made up of 15 amino acids. CDR1 and CDR2 from the germline V gene are MDHEN and SYDVKM. The J segment lost 3 bases and the V segment lost 4 bases, leaving 7 bases of the junction unmatched. The CDR3 DNA reads TGTGCCAGCAGTTCTTGGTTGGGACAGGGCTACGAGCAGTACTTC. Protein: CASSSWLGQGYEQYF.

This rearrangement joins TRBV7-9 to TRBJ2-5; D is ambiguous. V gave up 7 bases and J gave up 2 bases, with 8 bases separating them. There are 12 residues in the CDR3. Germline CDR1 SEHNR, CDR2 FQNEAQ (reference sequence). The CDR3 sequence: CASNLRQETQYF. The CDR3 DNA reads as TGTGCCAGCAATTTACGGCAAGAGACCCAGTACTTC. Complete variable domain (other parts from reference TRBV7-9 and TRBJ2-5): DTGVSQNPRHKITKRGQNVTFRCDPISEHNRLYWYRQTLGQGPEFLTYFQNEAQLEKSRLLSDRFSAERPKGSFSTLEIQRTEQGDSAMYLCASNLRQETQYFGPGTRLLVL.

The CDR3 nucleotides read TGTGCCAGCAGCTTGGTCGGGCCCATTAATTCACCCCTCCACTTT. Its translation: CASSLVGPINSPLHF. The chain is built from TRBV5-6 and TRBJ1-6, with D unclear. The CDR3 has 15 amino acids. Germline V gives CDR1 SGHDT, CDR2 YYEEEE. V gave up 0 bases and J gave up 6 bases, with 10 bases separating them. The full variable domain, rest sourced from reference TRBV5-6 and TRBJ1-6, is DAGVTQSPTHLIKTRGQQVTLRCSPKSGHDTVSWYQQALGQGPQFIFQYYEEEERQRGNFPDRFSGHQFPNYSSELNVNALLLGDSALYLCASSLVGPINSPLHFGNGTRLTVT.

This clone was detected once. The chain is built from TRBV10-3 and TRBJ2-7; no clear D gene. This CDR3 has 14 amino acids. Trimming stripped 7 bases from V and 0 bases from J, with 13 bases between. The germline gives CDR1 ENHRY, CDR2 SYGVKD. The CDR3 is CAIKTGPSSYEQYF. CDR3 bases: TGTGCCATCAAAACCGGGCCCAGCTCCTACGAGCAGTACTTC.

As regards this clone: The same CDR3 is also encoded by other DNA sequences in this sample. V usage is TRBV30 and J usage is TRBJ1-2, with a possible D match to TRBD1 (5 bases). Looked up from germline, CDR1 is GTSNPN and CDR2 is SVGIG (reference sequence). The CDR3 runs 12 residues. Trimming pared 1 base from V and 3 bases from J, leaving 6 bases between. The CDR3 nucleotides read TGTGCCTGGAGTGGAGGGGACTATGGCTACACCTTC. Encoded protein: CAWSGGDYGYTF.

Only a few counts were recorded for this clone. The chain joins TRBV5-1 to TRBJ2-7; D unclear. Germline CDR1 is SGHRS and CDR2 is YFSETQ. V was cut by 3 bases and J by 2 bases, with 12 bases left in between. This CDR3 contains 14 residues. The DNA of the CDR3 is TGCGCCAGCAGCTCTGTAACTGCTACCTACGAGCAGTACTTC. Its protein product is CASSSVTATYEQYF.

This chain connects TRBV6-1 to TRBJ2-1, with unresolved D. The CDR3 totals 10 residues. Trimming removed 4 bases from V and 10 bases from J, with 5 bases in between. In germline, CDR1 is MNHNS, CDR2 SASEGT. This CDR3 is CASSVSEQFF. The DNA of the CDR3 is TGTGCCAGCAGTGTCAGCGAGCAGTTCTTC.

The J gene is TRBJ2-5, the V gene TRBV18; D remains ambiguous. Trimming removed 3 bases from V and 3 bases from J, with 8 bases in between. The CDR3 is 13 residues long. Looked up from germline, CDR1 is KGHSH and CDR2 is LQKENI. The CDR3 DNA sequence: TGTGCCAGCTCACCGTCGCAAGAAGAGACCCAGTACTTC. Residues: CASSPSQEETQYF.

V and J are TRBV10-3 and TRBJ2-7, with 9 positions matching TRBD1. The V segment lost 9 bases and the J segment 0 bases; nucleotides outside the gene matches: 6. This CDR3 region has 14 residues. Germline CDR1 and CDR2: ENHRY and SYGVKD. The CDR3 bases are TGTGCCATTTCGACAGGGGGAGGCTCCTACGAGCAGTACTTC. Translating gives CAISTGGGSYEQYF.

The chain uses TRBV30 and TRBJ1-1; D possibly corresponds to TRBD1 (6 bases). Trimming took 3 bases from V and 3 from J, leaving 11 bases between them. The CDR3 has 13 residues. Germline V gives CDR1 GTSNPN, CDR2 SVGIG (reference sequence). CDR3 DNA sequence: TGTGCCTGGAGCGAAACAGGGCACACTGAAGCTTTCTTT. It translates to CAWSETGHTEAFF.

Points on this clone: The same CDR3 also results from other DNA sequences found in this sample. The J gene is TRBJ2-3, the V gene TRBV7-2, with D possibly matching TRBD2 (5 bases). Germline-derived CDR1 and CDR2 are SGHTA and FQGNSA. The CDR3 covers 16 residues. V dropped 1 base and J dropped 2 bases, with 13 bases sitting between them. CDR3 sequence reads: CASSLEAEPSTDTQYF. The CDR3 coding sequence is TGTGCCAGCAGCTTAGAAGCGGAGCCATCCACAGATACGCAGTATTTT.

In its sample, this clone was seen a few times. The chain joins TRBV7-6 to TRBJ2-7, with D possibly being TRBD1 or TRBD2 (6 bases each). The V and J ends lost 2 bases and 7 bases respectively, with 12 bases between them. There are 13 residues in the CDR3. Germline V gene data show CDR1 as SGHVS and CDR2 as FNYEAQ. The CDR3: CASSLNTGREQYF. CDR3 DNA: TGTGCCAGCAGCTTAAATACAGGGAGGGAGCAGTACTTC.

This chain's CDR3 is CASSRNRVPYEQYF. The CDR3 DNA is TGTGCCAGCAGCCGAAACCGGGTTCCTTACGAGCAGTACTTC. J is TRBJ2-7 and V is TRBV7-9, with D hard to call. Trimming took off 5 bases at V and 4 bases at J, with 15 bases between the two ends. CDR3 length equals 14 residues. CDR1 and CDR2 (germline): SEHNR, FQNEAQ (reference sequence). The complete variable domain, with remaining parts taken from reference TRBV7-9 and TRBJ2-7, reads DTGVSQNPRHKITKRGQNVTFRCDPISEHNRLYWYRQTLGQGPEFLTYFQNEAQLEKSRLLSDRFSAERPKGSFSTLEIQRTEQGDSAMYLCASSRNRVPYEQYFGPGTRLTVT.

This sequence joins TRBV7-8 and TRBJ2-2, with 7 bases aligning to TRBD2. This CDR3 has 14 residues. Germline values: CDR1 SGHVS, CDR2 FQNEAQ. Trimming at V came to 4 bases and at J to 5 bases, leaving 4 bases not matched to a gene. The CDR3 bases are TGTGCCAGCAGCTCCGACGGGGGGACCGGGGAGCTGTTTTTT. Protein: CASSSDGGTGELFF.

The chain carries TRBV7-9 and TRBJ1-1; D remains ambiguous. V was clipped by 5 bases and J by 1 base, with 8 bases between them. In germline, CDR1 is SEHNR, CDR2 FQNEAQ (reference sequence). This CDR3 region has 13 residues. CDR3 coding DNA: TGTGCCAGCAGCAATCGAGGGAACACTGAAGCTTTCTTT. This encodes CASSNRGNTEAFF.

The chain is built from TRBV5-8 and TRBJ2-7; 12 nucleotides line up with TRBD1. Germline V gene lookup returns CDR1 SGHTS and CDR2 YDEGEE. J was trimmed by 5 bases and V by 1 base; bases with no gene match: 7. This CDR3 comprises 16 residues. In DNA form, the CDR3 reads TGTGCCAGCAGCTTGAATGCTGGGACAGGGGGCGACGAGCAGTACTTC. It encodes CASSLNAGTGGDEQYF.

The chain links TRBV19 to TRBJ2-7; D might be TRBD1 (6 bases). The V gene's germline CDR1 is LNHDA and CDR2 SQIVND (reference sequence). The CDR3 totals 15 residues. The V end lost 5 bases, the J end lost 0 bases, and 14 bases lay between the germline ends. CDR3: CASSPWTESSYEQYF. The CDR3 DNA is TGTGCCAGTAGTCCCTGGACAGAGAGCTCCTACGAGCAGTACTTC.

The chain has TRBV11-2 and TRBJ2-7, with D possibly being TRBD1 or TRBD2 (5 bases each). The germline V and J ends were trimmed by 4 bases and 2 bases, with 15 bases remaining between them. Germline CDR1 and CDR2: SGHAT and FQNNGV. The CDR3 runs to 15 residues. In nucleotides, the CDR3 is TGTGCCAGCAGCTCCCGGGGCAGGTTGACCTACGAGCAGTACTTC. The encoded protein is CASSSRGRLTYEQYF.

This clone occurred a few times. This specimen includes other DNA sequences encoding the same CDR3. V is TRBV30 and J is TRBJ1-5, with D maybe TRBD1 (5 bases). The CDR3 is 13 residues long. V lost 0 bases, J lost 7 bases, and 10 bases lay in between. Germline CDR1 and CDR2: GTSNPN and SVGIG (reference sequence). CDR3 residues: CAWSVQGGQPQHF. As DNA, the CDR3 is TGTGCCTGGAGTGTTCAGGGAGGCCAGCCCCAGCATTTT.

This clone was counted a single time. The chain joins TRBV7-9 to TRBJ2-1, with 12 bases that match TRBD2. The CDR3 consists of 15 residues. The germline V gene has CDR1 SEHNR and CDR2 FQNEAQ (reference sequence). The V segment lost 3 bases and the J segment 9 bases; nucleotides outside the gene matches: 6. CDR3 coding DNA: TGTGCCAGCAGCTTGGGGACTAGCGGGTGGGGTGAGCAGTTCTTC. This gives the protein CASSLGTSGWGEQFF.

The rearrangement joins TRBV4-3 to TRBJ2-5; 11 bases are shared with TRBD2. Germline V lookup: CDR1 LGHNA, CDR2 YSLEER. After removal of 0 bases from V and 5 bases from J, the junction contained 8 bases not matched to a gene. The CDR3 has 17 residues. CDR3 sequence: CASSQDFTSGSRETQYF. CDR3 sequence (DNA): TGCGCCAGCAGCCAAGATTTTACTAGCGGGAGTCGGGAGACCCAGTACTTC.

This sequence joins TRBV5-1 and TRBJ2-2; no reliable D call. Trimming took 0 bases from V and 0 from J, leaving 21 bases between them. CDR3 length: 20 amino acids. Germline assignment: CDR1 SGHRS and CDR2 YFSETQ. CDR3 in DNA: TGCGCCAGCAGCTTGGATGGCCGCCAGAAGGTTTACGCGAACACCGGGGAGCTGTTTTTT. Its translation is CASSLDGRQKVYANTGELFF.